These 28 T cell receptor beta chains were sequenced from one sample in a study of blood T cell repertoires in COVID-19. The assay was immunoSEQ multiplex PCR, and TCRdb's table has in-frame clones only and misses some. This sample has 60,000 to 75,000 clones, with 82% found just once. The sample comprised peripheral blood. Receptor source: a human donor in a cohort sampled during active COVID-19.

The genes are TRBV7-8 and TRBJ2-6; 13 positions match TRBD2. Unmatched junction bases numbered 10, after V lost 5 bases and J lost 3 bases. The CDR3 spans 19 residues. Germline CDR1 SGHVS, CDR2 FQNEAQ. The CDR3 reads CASSLTTSGGANGANVLTF. The CDR3 DNA follows: TGTGCCAGCAGCCTAACTACTAGCGGGGGGGCCAATGGGGCCAACGTCCTGACTTTC. The full variable domain, rest sourced from reference TRBV7-8 and TRBJ2-6, is GAGVSQSPRYKVAKRGQDVALRCDPISGHVSLFWYQQALGQGPEFLTYFQNEAQLDKSGLPSDRFFAERPEGSVSTLKIQRTQQEDSAVYLCASSLTTSGGANGANVLTFGAGSRLTVL.

The rearrangement joins TRBV12-5 to TRBJ2-5, with a tentative D call TRBD1 (5 bases). V lost 1 base and J lost 1, with 7 bases in between. Germline CDR1 and CDR2: LGHNT and FRNRAP. This CDR3 has 14 amino acids. DNA of the CDR3: TGTGCTAGTGGTTTGGGACAGACCCAAGAGACCCAGTACTTC. The encoded protein is CASGLGQTQETQYF. The complete variable domain, with remaining parts taken from reference TRBV12-5 and TRBJ2-5, reads DARVTQTPRHKVTEMGQEVTMRCQPILGHNTVFWYRQTMMQGLELLAYFRNRAPLDDSGMPKDRFSAEMPDATLATLKIQPSEPRDSAVYFCASGLGQTQETQYFGPGTRLLVL.

The chain combines TRBV18 with TRBJ1-4, with D possibly TRBD1 on 6 matching bases. CDR1 and CDR2 (germline): KGHSH, LQKENI. CDR3 length equals 15 residues. Deletions cut 2 bases from V and 8 bases from J, with 15 bases between. The CDR3 nucleotides read TGTGCCAGCTCACCAAGCACAGGGTGGGAGGAAAAACTGTTTTTT. It translates to CASSPSTGWEEKLFF.

At least ten counts were recorded for this clone. This sequence joins TRBV6-2 or TRBV6-3 and TRBJ2-3, with TRBD2 matching 9 bases. The CDR3 extends over 16 amino acids. The V and J ends lost 6 bases and 2 bases, in that order; junction bases with no gene match: 9. Germline-derived CDR1 and CDR2 are MNHEY and SVGEGT. CDR3 DNA sequence: TGTGCCAGCAGGCCTCCCGGACTAGCGATCACAGATACGCAGTATTTT. Its protein product is CASRPPGLAITDTQYF.

The rearrangement joins TRBV14 to TRBJ2-3; D unclear. The germline V gene encodes CDR1 SGHDN and CDR2 FVKESK. Trimming shortened V by 0 bases and J by 4 bases, and 5 bases separated the two germline ends. This CDR3 contains 13 residues. The CDR3 region is CASSQDLADTQYF. In DNA form, the CDR3 reads TGTGCCAGCAGCCAAGATTTAGCAGATACGCAGTATTTT.

J is TRBJ2-2 and V is TRBV19; weak D call: TRBD1 (5 bases). Germline CDR1 LNHDA, CDR2 SQIVND (reference sequence). The CDR3 has 14 residues. The V end lost 0 bases, the J end lost 4 bases, and 6 bases lay between the germline ends. For the CDR3, the DNA is TGTGCCAGTAGTATAGACAGGGTCACCGGGGAGCTGTTTTTT. It codes for CASSIDRVTGELFF.

There are a few counts of this clone. The rearrangement joins TRBV5-4 to TRBJ1-3, with unresolved D. The V gene lost 0 bases and the J gene lost 2 bases, with 12 bases spanning the gap. This CDR3 comprises 16 residues. The germline V gene encodes CDR1 SGHNT and CDR2 YYREEE (reference sequence). Here the CDR3 reads CASSLDSVETGNTIYF. The DNA of the CDR3 is TGTGCCAGCAGCTTGGATTCGGTGGAGACTGGAAACACCATATATTTT.

The gene calls are TRBV12-3 or TRBV12-4 and TRBJ1-5; D gene ambiguous. Trimming removed 5 bases at V and 9 bases at J, with 8 bases between. This CDR3 has 11 amino acids. The CDR3 region has the DNA TGTGCCAGCAGTCACCGAGGGCCCCAGCATTTT. Amino acid sequence: CASSHRGPQHF.

This clone was seen a single time. The V call is TRBV11-2, the J call TRBJ2-1, with D possibly TRBD2 on 6 matching bases. In germline, CDR1 is SGHAT, CDR2 FQNNGV. The V end was cut by 5 bases, the J end by 3 bases, with 11 bases between. The CDR3 sequence is 14 residues long. The CDR3 DNA follows: TGTGCCAGCAGCAGAGCCGGGGGCTACAATGAGCAGTTCTTC. Translated, it gives CASSRAGGYNEQFF.

The CDR3 here is CASSRDTGDEKLFF. In nucleotides, the CDR3 is TGTGCCAGCAGCCGGGACACGGGCGATGAAAAACTGTTTTTT. This sequence joins TRBV6-5 and TRBJ1-4; D perhaps matches TRBD1 (6 bases). This CDR3 has 14 amino acids. CDR1 is MNHEY, CDR2 SVGAGI, per germline. The ends were cut back, 6 bases at V and 6 bases at J, with 14 bases in the middle.

The table lists this clone with a few counts. V gene TRBV7-7 combines with J gene TRBJ2-1, with 7 positions matching TRBD2. V lost 4 bases and J lost 2; bases outside the gene matches: 5. Germline V gene data show CDR1 as SSHAT and CDR2 as FNYEAQ (reference sequence). CDR3 length equals 15 residues. The CDR3 coding sequence is TGTGCCAGCAGCTCTAGACTAGCCCCCTACAATGAGCAGTTCTTC. This translates into CASSSRLAPYNEQFF.

V and J are TRBV10-2 and TRBJ2-2; tentatively, D is TRBD2 (6 bases). This CDR3 has 13 residues. From germline, CDR1 is WSHSY and CDR2 SAAADI. V lost 5 bases to trimming and J lost 4 bases, with 8 bases between them. CDR3 sequence reads: CASSKEGTGELFF. The CDR3 nucleotides read TGCGCCAGCAGTAAGGAGGGCACCGGGGAGCTGTTTTTT.

This chain links TRBV18 with TRBJ2-2, with TRBD1 identical over 7 bases. The germline V gene encodes CDR1 KGHSH and CDR2 LQKENI. The ends lost 3 bases at V and 0 bases at J; junction bases unmatched: 10. The CDR3 covers 18 residues. CDR3 protein: CASSPKDRAFANTGELFF. The CDR3 DNA sequence: TGTGCCAGCTCACCTAAAGACAGGGCTTTCGCGAACACCGGGGAGCTGTTTTTT.

The genes are TRBV7-9 and TRBJ1-1; perhaps TRBD1 as D (6 bases). Germline lookup yields CDR1 SEHNR and CDR2 FQNEAQ (reference sequence). The CDR3 loop spans 13 amino acids. V lost 3 bases and J lost 8, with 13 bases in between. The CDR3, as DNA: TGTGCCAGCAGCTTTGGAGCCGGGACAGAAGCTTTCTTT. It yields the protein CASSFGAGTEAFF.

The chain is built from TRBV5-8 and TRBJ1-1; D uncertain. Germline V gene lookup returns CDR1 SGHTS and CDR2 YDEGEE. The CDR3 runs 14 residues. V was shortened by 0 bases and J by 0 bases, with 6 bases between the two germline ends. CDR3 sequence reads: CASSLDRLNTEAFF. The DNA for the CDR3 is TGTGCCAGCAGCTTGGACAGACTGAACACTGAAGCTTTCTTT.

V usage is TRBV3-1 (or the pseudogene TRBV3-2) and J usage is TRBJ1-5; TRBD1 might be the D (6 bases). Trimming cost V 3 bases and J 3 bases, with 9 bases left between them. The CDR3 is 14 amino acids. Per the germline V gene, CDR1 is LGHDT and CDR2 is YNNKEL (reference sequence). This CDR3 is CASSQGADNQPQHF. CDR3 in DNA: TGTGCCAGCAGCCAGGGGGCCGACAATCAGCCCCAGCATTTT.

The genes are TRBV15 and TRBJ1-5; possibly TRBD1 for D (5 bases). Germline V gene data show CDR1 as LNHNV and CDR2 as YYDKDF (reference sequence). This CDR3 has 15 amino acids. Trimming stripped 4 bases from V and 7 bases from J, with 17 bases between. CDR3 sequence reads: CATSTGPGSAQPQHF. The CDR3 nucleotides read TGTGCCACCAGCACCGGGCCAGGGTCGGCCCAGCCCCAGCATTTT. The full variable domain, completed using reference TRBV15 and TRBJ1-5, is DAMVIQNPRYQVTQFGKPVTLSCSQTLNHNVMYWYQQKSSQAPKLLFHYYDKDFNNEADTPDNFQSRRPNTSFCFLDIRSPGLGDTAMYLCATSTGPGSAQPQHFGDGTRLSIL.

The V gene is TRBV7-9, the J gene TRBJ2-1; TRBD1 might be the D (5 bases). The CDR3 spans 12 residues. With 5 bases removed from V and 6 bases from J, the gap between germline ends came to 8 bases. Germline V gene lookup returns CDR1 SEHNR and CDR2 FQNEAQ (reference sequence). DNA for the CDR3: TGTGCCAGCAGCCGGACAAGCAATGAGCAGTTCTTC. Its translation: CASSRTSNEQFF. The whole variable domain, remainder taken from reference TRBV7-9 and TRBJ2-1, is DTGVSQNPRHKITKRGQNVTFRCDPISEHNRLYWYRQTLGQGPEFLTYFQNEAQLEKSRLLSDRFSAERPKGSFSTLEIQRTEQGDSAMYLCASSRTSNEQFFGPGTRLTVL.

This clone has a single count. This chain uses TRBV6-5 with TRBJ2-1, with 11 bases matching TRBD2. The germline V gene has CDR1 MNHEY and CDR2 SVGAGI. The junction had 7 bases not matched to a gene; V was cut back by 6 bases and J by 9 bases. The CDR3 sequence is 14 residues long. The DNA for the CDR3 is TGTGCCAGCAGGGGTAGCGGGGGGGCCTTTGAGCAGTTCTTC. Amino acid sequence: CASRGSGGAFEQFF.

The CDR3 DNA reads TGTGCCAGTGCCCTACAGAGAAATGAAAAACTGTTTTTT. Translated: CASALQRNEKLFF. The gene calls are TRBV19 and TRBJ1-4, with D hard to call. Germline-derived CDR1 and CDR2 are LNHDA and SQIVND (reference sequence). V was shortened by 8 bases and J by 5 bases, with 12 bases between the two germline ends. The CDR3 extends over 13 amino acids.

This clone was seen a handful of times. This sequence joins TRBV27 and TRBJ2-4, with TRBD1 identical over 8 bases. The germline CDR1 and CDR2 sequences are MNHEY and SMNVEV (reference sequence). V shed 6 bases, J shed 6 bases, and the junction held 10 bases outside the gene matches. The CDR3 covers 15 residues. The chain's CDR3 is CASSPHRTGGNIQYF. DNA for the CDR3: TGTGCCAGCAGCCCACACCGAACAGGGGGAAACATTCAGTACTTC.

The chain carries TRBV29-1 and TRBJ1-2; 7 bases line up with TRBD1. The germline CDR1 and CDR2 sequences are SQVTM and ANQGSEA. The CDR3 loop spans 13 amino acids. J gave up 2 bases and V 8 bases, and 8 bases lay outside the gene matches. The CDR3 DNA follows: TGCAGCACAACACAGGGGACGAACTATGGCTACACCTTC. This codes for CSTTQGTNYGYTF. Variable domain in full (rest from reference TRBV29-1 and TRBJ1-2): SAVISQKPSRDICQRGTSLTIQCQVDSQVTMMFWYRQQPGQSLTLIATANQGSEATYESGFVIDKFPISRPNLTFSTLTVSNMSPEDSSIYLCSTTQGTNYGYTFGSGTRLTVV.

For the CDR3, the DNA is TGTGCCAGCAGTGCGACAAGGGGACAGGGGGGAAATCAGCCCCAGCATTTT. It translates to CASSATRGQGGNQPQHF. The V gene is TRBV6-1, the J gene TRBJ1-5, with 11 bases identical to TRBD1. CDR1 and CDR2 (germline): MNHNS, SASEGT. The CDR3 spans 17 residues. V trimming: 4 bases; J trimming: 4 bases; junction bases outside the gene matches: 9.

This clone occurred a few times. V and J are TRBV18 and TRBJ1-3, with 8 bases fitting TRBD1. J was trimmed by 0 bases and V by 5 bases; bases with no gene match: 6. The CDR3 runs 16 residues. Germline V gives CDR1 KGHSH, CDR2 LQKENI. CDR3 loop: CASSYGTGVSGNTIYF. CDR3 DNA sequence: TGTGCCAGCTCATACGGGACAGGAGTCTCTGGAAACACCATATATTTT.

The chain joins TRBV6-6 to TRBJ1-5; 9 bases line up with TRBD1. Germline values: CDR1 MNHNY, CDR2 SVGAGI (reference sequence). There are 16 residues in the CDR3. V shed 2 bases and J 4 bases; nucleotides not matched to a gene: 6. The CDR3 DNA is TGTGCCAGCAGTTACAGCTGGACAGGGGATAATCAGCCCCAGCATTTT. Amino acid sequence: CASSYSWTGDNQPQHF.

With respect to this clone: Other DNA sequences in this sample translate to the same CDR3. The rearrangement joins TRBV30 to TRBJ1-1; D gene ambiguous. The V and J ends lost 3 bases and 3 bases respectively, with 8 bases between them. CDR3 length equals 12 residues. Germline lookup yields CDR1 GTSNPN and CDR2 SVGIG (reference sequence). CDR3 coding DNA: TGTGCCTGGAGCAGGCGCGACACTGAAGCTTTCTTT. Its protein is CAWSRRDTEAFF.

This rearrangement joins TRBV5-4 to TRBJ2-1, with D perhaps matching TRBD2 (5 bases). CDR1 is SGHNT and CDR2 is YYREEE in the germline V gene (reference sequence). This CDR3 has 15 residues. V gave up 5 bases and J gave up 7 bases, with 19 bases separating them. The CDR3: CASRPERDLGNEQFF. Here the CDR3 DNA reads TGTGCCAGCAGGCCGGAGAGGGATTTGGGAAATGAGCAGTTCTTC.

V usage is TRBV6-5 and J usage is TRBJ1-2; no clear D. The CDR3 runs 12 residues. V was clipped by 6 bases and J by 3 bases, with 8 bases between them. CDR1 MNHEY and CDR2 SVGAGI come from the germline V gene. The chain's CDR3 is CASRREDYGYTF. In DNA form, the CDR3 reads TGTGCCAGCAGGCGGGAAGACTATGGCTACACCTTC.